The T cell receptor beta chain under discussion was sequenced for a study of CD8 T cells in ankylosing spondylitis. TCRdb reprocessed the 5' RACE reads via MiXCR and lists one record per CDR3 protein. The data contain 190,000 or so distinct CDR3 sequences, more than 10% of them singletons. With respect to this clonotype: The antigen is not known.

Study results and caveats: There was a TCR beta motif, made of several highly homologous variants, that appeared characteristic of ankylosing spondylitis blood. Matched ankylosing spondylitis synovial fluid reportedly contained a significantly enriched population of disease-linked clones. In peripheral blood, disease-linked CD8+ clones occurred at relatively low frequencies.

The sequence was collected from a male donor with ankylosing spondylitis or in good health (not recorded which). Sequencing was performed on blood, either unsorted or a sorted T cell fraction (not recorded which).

The CDR3 sequence is CASSLYPTSGGPRETDTQYF. The CDR3 DNA sequence: TGTGCCAGCAGCTTATACCCTACTAGCGGAGGCCCCCGAGAGACAGATACGCAGTATTTT. The chain carries TRBV11-2 and TRBJ2-3; 8 positions agree with TRBD2. The germline gives CDR1 SGHAT, CDR2 FQNNGV. The V gene end was trimmed by 2 bases and the J gene end by 3 bases; junction bases not matched to a gene: 19. The CDR3 is made up of 20 amino acids.